The 3 T cell receptor beta chains listed next were all sequenced from one sample in a study of radiotherapy plus CTLA-4 blockade in lung cancer. Assay: immunoSEQ multiplex PCR; the TCRdb copy retains only in-frame clones and omits some. Of 70,000 to 95,000 clones detected, around 83% appear once; the ten largest clones hold about 14%. This sample comprised peripheral blood, obtained from a patient treated with radiotherapy plus ipilimumab. Receptors were obtained from a human donor with non-small cell lung cancer that progressed on radiotherapy plus ipilimumab.

The V gene is TRBV13, the J gene TRBJ1-1; D not certain. Germline CDR1 and CDR2: PRHDT and FYEKMQ (reference sequence). Trimming stripped 5 bases from V and 1 base from J, with 8 bases between. The CDR3 is 13 amino acids. This chain's CDR3 is CASSLNWNTEAFF. Written as DNA, the CDR3 is TGTGCCAGCAGCCTGAATTGGAACACTGAAGCTTTCTTT.

V usage is TRBV28 and J usage is TRBJ2-2; D is possibly TRBD2 (5 bases). CDR3 size: 15 residues. V was shortened by 6 bases and J by 5 bases, with 16 bases between the two germline ends. Looked up from germline, CDR1 is MDHEN and CDR2 is SYDVKM. Here the CDR3 reads CASSLRAGWTGELFF. For the CDR3, the DNA is TGTGCCAGCAGCCTACGGGCGGGTTGGACCGGGGAGCTGTTTTTT.

This clone was observed a few times. The chain has TRBV19 and TRBJ2-4, with D possibly being TRBD1 or TRBD2 (5 bases each). The V gene lost 4 bases and the J gene lost 1 base, with 20 bases spanning the gap. CDR1 is LNHDA and CDR2 is SQIVND in the germline V gene (reference sequence). The CDR3 loop spans 18 amino acids. The CDR3 bases are TGTGCCAGTAGTACCGGGGCCCTCGGAGAGGTGGCCAAAAACATTCAGTACTTC. Residues: CASSTGALGEVAKNIQYF.